This record looks at one T cell receptor beta chain sequence and its context. CD8+ and CD4+ blood T cells underwent TCR beta sequencing. Isolation of CD8+ and CD4+ T cells was performed negatively, whereas enrichment of TEMRA cells was done by FACS. This sample was included in a study of CD8 T cells in Susac syndrome. V gave up 4 bases and J gave up 5 bases; unmatched junction bases: 8. The CDR3 is 18 amino acids. Germline V gives CDR1 KGHDR, CDR2 SFDVKD. RNA was extracted with the RNeasy kit, and a quantity of roughly 0.5 to 1 ug was reverse transcribed using random hexamers. A single record per CDR3 protein comes from TCRdb applying MiXCR to the immunoSEQ multiplex PCR reads. The profile shows 140,000 or so distinct CDR3 sequences, approximately 93% of them singletons.

The chain joins TRBV24-1 to TRBJ2-2, with TRBD2 identical over 14 bases. This TCR was recovered from a human donor in good health. Sequencing was carried out using CD4+ T cells from PBMCs. The CDR3 sequence is CATSDWTSGRPGTGELFF. The DNA of the CDR3 is TGTGCCACCAGTGACTGGACTAGCGGGAGGCCGGGTACCGGGGAGCTGTTTTTT.